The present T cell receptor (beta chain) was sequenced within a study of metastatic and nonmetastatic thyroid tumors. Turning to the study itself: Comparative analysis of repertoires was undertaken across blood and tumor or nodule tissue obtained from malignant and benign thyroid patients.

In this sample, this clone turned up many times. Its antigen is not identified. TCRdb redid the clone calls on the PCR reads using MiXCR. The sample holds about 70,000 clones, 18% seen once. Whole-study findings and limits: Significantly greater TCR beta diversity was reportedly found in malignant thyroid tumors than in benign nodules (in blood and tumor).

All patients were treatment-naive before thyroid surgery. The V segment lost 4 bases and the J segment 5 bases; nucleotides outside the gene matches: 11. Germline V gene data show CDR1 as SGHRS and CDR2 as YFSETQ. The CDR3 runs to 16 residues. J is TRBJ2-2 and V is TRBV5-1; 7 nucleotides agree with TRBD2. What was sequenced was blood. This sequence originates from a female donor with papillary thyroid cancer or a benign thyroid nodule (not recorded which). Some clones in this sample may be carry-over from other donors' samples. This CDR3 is CASSPAGAGVTGELFF. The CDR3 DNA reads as TGCGCCAGCAGCCCAGCCGGCGCGGGAGTTACCGGGGAGCTGTTTTTT.